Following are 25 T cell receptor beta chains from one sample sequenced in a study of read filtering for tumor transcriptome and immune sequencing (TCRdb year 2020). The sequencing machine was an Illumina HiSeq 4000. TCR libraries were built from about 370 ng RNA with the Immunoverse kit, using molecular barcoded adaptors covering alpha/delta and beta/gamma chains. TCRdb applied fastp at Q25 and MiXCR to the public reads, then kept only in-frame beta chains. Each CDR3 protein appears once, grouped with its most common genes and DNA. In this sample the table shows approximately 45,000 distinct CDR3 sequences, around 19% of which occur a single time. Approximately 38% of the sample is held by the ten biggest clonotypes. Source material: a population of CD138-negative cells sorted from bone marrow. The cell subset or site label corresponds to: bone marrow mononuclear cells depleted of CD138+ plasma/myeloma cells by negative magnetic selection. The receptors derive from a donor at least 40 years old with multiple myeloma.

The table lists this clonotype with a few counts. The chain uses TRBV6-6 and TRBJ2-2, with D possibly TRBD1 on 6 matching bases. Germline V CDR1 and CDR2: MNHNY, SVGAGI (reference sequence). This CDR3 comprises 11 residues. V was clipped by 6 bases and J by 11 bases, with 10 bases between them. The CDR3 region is CASSLRGELFF. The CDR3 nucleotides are TGTGCCAGCAGCCTCAGGGGCGAGCTGTTTTTT.

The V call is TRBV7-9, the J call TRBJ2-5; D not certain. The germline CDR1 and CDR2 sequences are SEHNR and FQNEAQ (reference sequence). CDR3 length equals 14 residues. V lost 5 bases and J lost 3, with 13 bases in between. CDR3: CASSPRAKEETQYF. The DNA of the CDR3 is TGTGCCAGCAGCCCTCGGGCGAAAGAAGAGACCCAGTACTTC. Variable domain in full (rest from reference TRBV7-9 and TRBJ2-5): DTGVSQNPRHKITKRGQNVTFRCDPISEHNRLYWYRQTLGQGPEFLTYFQNEAQLEKSRLLSDRFSAERPKGSFSTLEIQRTEQGDSAMYLCASSPRAKEETQYFGPGTRLLVL.

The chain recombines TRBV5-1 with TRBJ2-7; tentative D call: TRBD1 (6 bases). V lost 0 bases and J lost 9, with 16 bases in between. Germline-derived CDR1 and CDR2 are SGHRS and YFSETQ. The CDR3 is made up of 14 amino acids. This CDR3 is CASSLGSGETGQYF. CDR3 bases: TGCGCCAGCAGCTTGGGTTCAGGGGAGACCGGGCAGTACTTC.

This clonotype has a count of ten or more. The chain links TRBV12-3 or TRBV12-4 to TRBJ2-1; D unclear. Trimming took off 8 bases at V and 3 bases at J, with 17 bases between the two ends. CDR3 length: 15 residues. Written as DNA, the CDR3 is TGTGCCAGCTCTATTGTGGCCTCGCTCTACAATGAGCAGTTCTTC. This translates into CASSIVASLYNEQFF.

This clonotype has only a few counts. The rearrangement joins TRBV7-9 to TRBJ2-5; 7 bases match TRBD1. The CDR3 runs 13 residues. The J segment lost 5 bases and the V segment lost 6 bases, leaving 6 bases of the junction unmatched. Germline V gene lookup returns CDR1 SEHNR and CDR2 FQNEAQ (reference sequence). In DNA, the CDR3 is TGTGCCAGCAGTACCGGGACAGCCGAGACCCAGTACTTC. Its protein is CASSTGTAETQYF. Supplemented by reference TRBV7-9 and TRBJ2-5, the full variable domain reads DTGVSQNPRHKITKRGQNVTFRCDPISEHNRLYWYRQTLGQGPEFLTYFQNEAQLEKSRLLSDRFSAERPKGSFSTLEIQRTEQGDSAMYLCASSTGTAETQYFGPGTRLLVL.

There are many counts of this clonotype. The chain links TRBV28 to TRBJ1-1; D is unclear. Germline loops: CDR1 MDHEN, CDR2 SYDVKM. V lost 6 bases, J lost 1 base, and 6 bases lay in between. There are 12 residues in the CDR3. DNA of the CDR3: TGTGCCAGCAGACGTTGGAACACTGAAGCTTTCTTT. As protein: CASRRWNTEAFF.

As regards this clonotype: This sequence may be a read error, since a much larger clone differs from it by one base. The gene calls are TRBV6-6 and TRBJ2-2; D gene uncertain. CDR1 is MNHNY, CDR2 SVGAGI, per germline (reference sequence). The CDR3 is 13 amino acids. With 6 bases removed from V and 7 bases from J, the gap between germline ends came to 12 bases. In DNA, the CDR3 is TGTGCCAGCAGCTCAAGACGAATCGGGGAGCTGTTTTTT. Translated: CASSSRRIGELFF.

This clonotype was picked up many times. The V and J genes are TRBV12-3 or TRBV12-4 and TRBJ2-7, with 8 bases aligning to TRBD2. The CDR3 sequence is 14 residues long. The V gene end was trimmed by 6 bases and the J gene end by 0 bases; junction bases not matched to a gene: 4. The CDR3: CASRPSGSSYEQYF. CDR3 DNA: TGTGCCAGCAGGCCCAGCGGGAGCTCCTACGAGCAGTACTTC.

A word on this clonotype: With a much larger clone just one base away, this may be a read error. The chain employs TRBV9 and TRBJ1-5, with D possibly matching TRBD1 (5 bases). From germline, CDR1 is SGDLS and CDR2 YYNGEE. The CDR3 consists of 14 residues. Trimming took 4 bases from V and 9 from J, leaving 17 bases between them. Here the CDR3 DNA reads TGTGCCAGCAGCCTCGAAGGAGGACAACGGCCCCAGCATTTT. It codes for CASSLEGGQRPQHF.

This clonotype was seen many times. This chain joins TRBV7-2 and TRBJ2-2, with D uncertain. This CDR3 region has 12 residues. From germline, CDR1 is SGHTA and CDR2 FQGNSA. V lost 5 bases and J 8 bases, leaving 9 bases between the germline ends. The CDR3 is CASSEVSGELFF. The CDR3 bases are TGTGCCAGCAGCGAGGTCTCAGGGGAGCTGTTTTTT.

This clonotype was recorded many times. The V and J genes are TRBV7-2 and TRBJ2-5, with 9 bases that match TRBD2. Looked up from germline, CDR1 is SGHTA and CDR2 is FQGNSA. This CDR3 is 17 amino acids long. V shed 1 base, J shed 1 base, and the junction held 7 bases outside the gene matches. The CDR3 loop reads CASSLVASGALQETQYF. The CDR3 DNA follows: TGTGCCAGCAGCTTAGTAGCTAGCGGGGCCCTCCAAGAGACCCAGTACTTC.

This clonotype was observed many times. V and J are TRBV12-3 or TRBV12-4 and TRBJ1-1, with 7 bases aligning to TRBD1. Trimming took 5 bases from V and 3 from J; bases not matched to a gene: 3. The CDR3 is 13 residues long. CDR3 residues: CASSMTGYTEAFF. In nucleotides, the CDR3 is TGTGCCAGCAGTATGACAGGGTACACTGAAGCTTTCTTT.

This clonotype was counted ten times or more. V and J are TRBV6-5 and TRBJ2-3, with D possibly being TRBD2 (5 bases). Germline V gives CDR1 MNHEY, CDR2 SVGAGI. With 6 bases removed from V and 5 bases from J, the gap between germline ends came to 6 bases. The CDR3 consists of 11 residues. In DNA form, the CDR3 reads TGTGCCAGCAGACTAGGAGATACGCAGTATTTT. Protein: CASRLGDTQYF.

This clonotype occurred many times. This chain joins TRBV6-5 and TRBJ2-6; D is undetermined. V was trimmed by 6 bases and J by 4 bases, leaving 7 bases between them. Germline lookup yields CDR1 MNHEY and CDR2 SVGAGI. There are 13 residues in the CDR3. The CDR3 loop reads CASSPDGANVLTF. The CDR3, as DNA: TGTGCCAGCAGCCCCGACGGGGCCAACGTCCTGACTTTC.

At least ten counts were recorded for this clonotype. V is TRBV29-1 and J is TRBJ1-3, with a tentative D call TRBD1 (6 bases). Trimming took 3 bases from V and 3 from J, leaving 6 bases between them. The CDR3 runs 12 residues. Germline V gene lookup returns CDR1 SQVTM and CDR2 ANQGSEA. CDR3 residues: CSVDRGGNTIYF. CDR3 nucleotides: TGCAGCGTTGACAGGGGTGGAAACACCATATATTTT.

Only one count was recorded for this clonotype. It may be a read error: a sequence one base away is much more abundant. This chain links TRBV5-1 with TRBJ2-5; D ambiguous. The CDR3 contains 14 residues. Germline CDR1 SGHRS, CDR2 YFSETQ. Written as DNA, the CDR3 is TGCGCCAACAGCTTGGCCGCCAGACAAGAGACCCAGTACTTC. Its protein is CANSLAARQETQYF.

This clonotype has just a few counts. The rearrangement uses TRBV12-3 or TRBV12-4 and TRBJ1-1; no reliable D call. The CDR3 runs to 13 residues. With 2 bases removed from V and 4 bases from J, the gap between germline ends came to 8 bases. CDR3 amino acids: CASSLPPGTEAFF. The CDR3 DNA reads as TGTGCCAGCAGTTTACCCCCAGGCACTGAAGCTTTCTTT.

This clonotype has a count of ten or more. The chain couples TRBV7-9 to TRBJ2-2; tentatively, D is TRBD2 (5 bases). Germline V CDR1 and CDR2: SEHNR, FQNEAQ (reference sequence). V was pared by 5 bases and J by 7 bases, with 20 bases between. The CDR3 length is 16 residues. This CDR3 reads CASSPLASTLGGELFF. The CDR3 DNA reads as TGTGCCAGCAGCCCCTTAGCGTCTACCCTAGGCGGGGAGCTGTTTTTT.

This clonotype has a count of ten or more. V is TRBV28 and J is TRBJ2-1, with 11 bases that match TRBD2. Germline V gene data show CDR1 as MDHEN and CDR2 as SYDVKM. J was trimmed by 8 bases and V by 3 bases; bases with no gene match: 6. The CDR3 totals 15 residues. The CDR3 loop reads CASSFQLAGDDEQFF. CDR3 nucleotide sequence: TGTGCCAGCAGTTTCCAACTAGCGGGAGACGATGAGCAGTTCTTC.

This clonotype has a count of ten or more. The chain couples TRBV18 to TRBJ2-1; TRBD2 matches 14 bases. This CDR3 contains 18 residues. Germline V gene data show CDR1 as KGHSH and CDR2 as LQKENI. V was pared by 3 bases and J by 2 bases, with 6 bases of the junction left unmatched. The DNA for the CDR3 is TGTGCCAGCTCACCGGGGACTAGCGGGAGCCGGACCTACAATGAGCAGTTCTTC. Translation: CASSPGTSGSRTYNEQFF.

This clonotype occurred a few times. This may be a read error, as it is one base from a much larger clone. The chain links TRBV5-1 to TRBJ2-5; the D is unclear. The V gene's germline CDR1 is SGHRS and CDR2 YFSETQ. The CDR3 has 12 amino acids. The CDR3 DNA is TGCGCCAGCAGCTTGGGTTGGGCAGGTCAGAACTTC. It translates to CASSLGWAGQNF.

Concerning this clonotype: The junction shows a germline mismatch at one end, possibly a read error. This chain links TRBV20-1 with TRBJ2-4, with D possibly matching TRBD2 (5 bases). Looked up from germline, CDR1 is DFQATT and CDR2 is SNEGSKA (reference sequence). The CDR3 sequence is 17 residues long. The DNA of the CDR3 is TGCAGTGCTAGAGATTGGGAGTCAGACCTAGCCAGAAACATTCAGTACTTC. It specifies CSARDWESDLARNIQYF.

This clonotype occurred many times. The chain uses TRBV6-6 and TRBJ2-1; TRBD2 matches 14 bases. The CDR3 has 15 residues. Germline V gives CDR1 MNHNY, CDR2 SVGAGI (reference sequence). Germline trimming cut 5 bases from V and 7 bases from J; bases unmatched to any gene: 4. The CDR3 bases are TGTGCCAGCAGTGGGACTAGCGGGAGAAATAATGAGCAGTTCTTC. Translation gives CASSGTSGRNNEQFF.

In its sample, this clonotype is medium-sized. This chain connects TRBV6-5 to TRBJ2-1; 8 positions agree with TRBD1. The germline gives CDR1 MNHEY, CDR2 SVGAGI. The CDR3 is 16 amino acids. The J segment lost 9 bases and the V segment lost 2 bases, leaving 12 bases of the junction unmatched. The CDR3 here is CASSYPDRGLKSEQFF. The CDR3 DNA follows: TGTGCCAGCAGTTACCCAGACAGGGGACTCAAAAGTGAGCAGTTCTTC.

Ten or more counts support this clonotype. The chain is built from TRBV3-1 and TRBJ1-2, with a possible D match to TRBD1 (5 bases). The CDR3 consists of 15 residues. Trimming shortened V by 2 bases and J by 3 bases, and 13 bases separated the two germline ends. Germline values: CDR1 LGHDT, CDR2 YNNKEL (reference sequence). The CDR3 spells CASSQFPSGDYGYTF. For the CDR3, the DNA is TGTGCCAGCAGCCAATTCCCGTCGGGGGACTATGGCTACACCTTC.